These 18 T cell receptor beta chains came from one sample sequenced in a study of blood T cell repertoires in COVID-19. Measured with immunoSEQ multiplex PCR; TCRdb has only the in-frame clones, and not every one. The table lists under 300,000 clones, 75% to 90% of them singletons, with 0.85% to 0.95% in the top ten. The specimen was peripheral blood. These TCRs come from a middle-aged woman who had recovered from COVID-19.

The V and J genes are TRBV5-1 and TRBJ2-1; 7 positions match TRBD1. Losses at the gene ends were 0 bases for V and 8 bases for J; bases not matched to a gene: 14. In germline, CDR1 is SGHRS, CDR2 YFSETQ. This CDR3 is 17 amino acids long. For the CDR3, the DNA is TGCGCCAGCAGCTTGGGGCAGGGGGAAGGTTCTAGGTATGAGCAGTTCTTC. Encoded protein: CASSLGQGEGSRYEQFF.

The CDR3 DNA reads as TGCGCCAGCAGAAGGGGCAGCTCTAGATTAACCAACAATGAGCAGTTCTTC. Its translation is CASRRGSSRLTNNEQFF. This chain joins TRBV4-1 and TRBJ2-1; a weak D match, TRBD1 (5 bases). The germline gives CDR1 MGHRA, CDR2 YSYEKL. The V gene lost 6 bases and the J gene lost 5 bases, with 23 bases spanning the gap. This CDR3 has 17 amino acids.

V and J are TRBV7-2 and TRBJ2-7; TRBD2 matches at 8 bases. After removal of 10 bases from V and 7 bases from J, the junction contained 12 bases not matched to a gene. This CDR3 is 13 amino acids long. Germline CDR1 SGHTA, CDR2 FQGNSA. The CDR3 here is CATSSGWEGEQYF. The CDR3 nucleotides read TGTGCCACTTCTAGCGGGTGGGAGGGAGAGCAGTACTTC.

The J gene is TRBJ2-5, the V gene TRBV7-3, with 9 bases identical to TRBD2. CDR3 length: 14 residues. Germline loops: CDR1 SGHTA, CDR2 FQGTGA. The ends lost 5 bases at V and 4 bases at J; junction bases unmatched: 5. The CDR3 sequence is CASSAGGPGETQYF. CDR3 sequence (DNA): TGTGCCAGCAGCGCGGGGGGGCCCGGAGAGACCCAGTACTTC. The full variable domain, completed using reference TRBV7-3 and TRBJ2-5, is GAGVSQTPSNKVTEKGKYVELRCDPISGHTALYWYRQSLGQGPEFLIYFQGTGAADDSGLPNDRFFAVRPEGSVSTLKIQRTERGDSAVYLCASSAGGPGETQYFGPGTRLLVL.

This chain connects TRBV10-3 to TRBJ2-6; D might be TRBD1 (6 bases). Germline values: CDR1 ENHRY, CDR2 SYGVKD. The CDR3 is 17 residues long. The V end was cut by 11 bases, the J end by 0 bases, with 20 bases between. The CDR3 here is CAAGPGQTSSGANVLTF. CDR3 sequence (DNA): TGTGCCGCCGGTCCCGGACAGACGAGCTCTGGGGCCAACGTCCTGACTTTC.

The chain recombines TRBV9 with TRBJ2-7, with D possibly matching TRBD2 (5 bases). V lost 1 base and J lost 5, with 13 bases in between. The CDR3 is made up of 14 amino acids. CDR1 and CDR2 from the germline V gene are SGDLS and YYNGEE. CDR3 DNA sequence: TGTGCCAGCAGCGTATATGGAGGAAGGGACGAGCAGTACTTC. As protein: CASSVYGGRDEQYF.

The V call is TRBV5-5, the J call TRBJ1-6; D uncertain. CDR3 length: 14 amino acids. CDR1 and CDR2 (germline): SGHKS, YYEKEE (reference sequence). V dropped 1 base and J dropped 7 bases, with 9 bases sitting between them. CDR3 DNA sequence: TGTGCCAGCAGCTTGTTAATAGAAAATTCACCCCTCCACTTT. It translates to CASSLLIENSPLHF.

CDR3 DNA: TGTGCCAGCAGCTTGGCCGGGGGTTCACCCCTCCACTTT. This encodes CASSLAGGSPLHF. The chain carries TRBV5-4 and TRBJ1-6; perhaps TRBD1 as D (5 bases). The length of the CDR3 is 13 residues. In germline, CDR1 is SGHNT, CDR2 YYREEE (reference sequence). V was trimmed by 0 bases and J by 9 bases, leaving 7 bases between them.

This clone has only one observation. The chain joins TRBV7-6 to TRBJ2-5, with 9 bases lining up with TRBD1. CDR3 size: 16 residues. Germline V lookup: CDR1 SGHVS, CDR2 FNYEAQ. V trimming: 5 bases; J trimming: 5 bases; junction bases outside the gene matches: 12. This CDR3 is CASSTGPGTGSETQYF. DNA of the CDR3: TGTGCCAGCAGCACCGGTCCCGGGACAGGGTCGGAGACCCAGTACTTC.

The chain uses TRBV20-1 and TRBJ2-7, with TRBD2 matching over 8 bases. CDR3 length equals 17 residues. Germline values: CDR1 DFQATT, CDR2 SNEGSKA (reference sequence). V lost 3 bases and J lost 0; bases outside the gene matches: 13. In DNA form, the CDR3 reads TGCAGTGCTAGTCCTTTCGGGGGGGCTAGGGCCTCCTACGAGCAGTACTTC. The encoded protein is CSASPFGGARASYEQYF.

The chain joins TRBV4-1 to TRBJ1-2; D is unresolved. CDR1 MGHRA and CDR2 YSYEKL come from the germline V gene. Trimming removed 0 bases at V and 3 bases at J, with 8 bases between. CDR3 size: 14 residues. The CDR3 coding sequence is TGCGCCAGCAGCCAAGATCAAACTGACTATGGCTACACCTTC. Amino acids: CASSQDQTDYGYTF.

This rearrangement joins TRBV19 to TRBJ1-1; D is ambiguous. The CDR3 totals 14 residues. Per germline, CDR1 LNHDA and CDR2 SQIVND (reference sequence). Trimming stripped 3 bases from V and 5 bases from J, with 13 bases between. CDR3 nucleotide sequence: TGTGCCAGTAGTATGCCCGAAGGAGTAACTGAAGCTTTCTTT. It codes for CASSMPEGVTEAFF.

CDR3 nucleotides: TGTGCCAGCAGCTTTCAGATGAAGCAGTACTTC. It encodes CASSFQMKQYF. The chain carries TRBV5-5 and TRBJ2-7; D is unresolved. The CDR3 extends over 11 amino acids. Germline V gene lookup returns CDR1 SGHKS and CDR2 YYEKEE (reference sequence). The ends were cut back, 2 bases at V and 8 bases at J, with 8 bases in the middle.

The chain couples TRBV5-1 to TRBJ2-6; TRBD1 might be the D (5 bases). The CDR3 has 15 residues. V was cut by 0 bases and J by 4 bases, with 8 bases left in between. Germline loops: CDR1 SGHRS, CDR2 YFSETQ. CDR3 in DNA: TGCGCCAGCAGCTTGGGGGGCGCCGGGGCCAACGTCCTGACTTTC. The encoded protein is CASSLGGAGANVLTF.

The CDR3 sequence: CATSDLPPGTGGLGSTDTQYF. DNA for the CDR3: TGTGCCACCAGTGATTTGCCCCCCGGGACAGGGGGCCTCGGTAGCACAGATACGCAGTATTTT. This sequence joins TRBV24-1 and TRBJ2-3; TRBD1 agrees at 12 bases. The CDR3 consists of 21 residues. Per germline, CDR1 KGHDR and CDR2 SFDVKD. V was pared by 0 bases and J by 0 bases, with 12 bases of the junction left unmatched.

V and J are TRBV5-1 and TRBJ2-1; the match to TRBD2 covers 10 bases. The V gene end was trimmed by 3 bases and the J gene end by 8 bases; junction bases not matched to a gene: 5. There are 14 residues in the CDR3. Germline lookup yields CDR1 SGHRS and CDR2 YFSETQ. DNA for the CDR3: TGCGCCAGCAGCTCTAGCGGGAGTGGTTATGAGCAGTTCTTC. Encoded protein: CASSSSGSGYEQFF.

The rearrangement links TRBV10-3 to TRBJ1-1; 9 positions match TRBD1. Losses at the gene ends were 9 bases for V and 5 bases for J; bases not matched to a gene: 10. The CDR3 spans 14 residues. CDR1 is ENHRY, CDR2 SYGVKD, per germline. CDR3 protein: CAITGGADKTEAFF. In DNA, the CDR3 is TGTGCCATTACAGGGGGCGCCGATAAAACTGAAGCTTTCTTT.

This clone appeared once. The chain employs TRBV7-2 and TRBJ1-1; D unclear. The V end lost 6 bases, the J end lost 1 base, and 9 bases lay between the germline ends. Germline V gene data show CDR1 as SGHTA and CDR2 as FQGNSA. This CDR3 has 13 amino acids. The CDR3 is CASSLEGNTEAFF. The CDR3 DNA sequence: TGTGCCAGCAGTCTAGAGGGGAACACTGAAGCTTTCTTT.